These T cell receptor beta chains were read from a single sample in a study of response to subunit inactivated influenza vaccine. Using its own MiXCR run on the RT-PCR reads, TCRdb lists one record per CDR3 protein. The sample consists of around 500,000 distinct CDR3 sequences, about a tenth of them appearing once. The material sequenced was PBMCs from blood, taken about 40 days after vaccination. These receptors all stem from a man in his forties or fifties who received an inactivated influenza vaccine. Each CDR3 is given with its conserved first and last residue. D genes are given only for firm matches. The listing skips clone size in some rows; elsewhere it reads once, few, many or a size class.

TRBJ2-7 | TRBV20-1 | TRBD1 | few | CSGGQGFIYEQYF | TGCAGTGGTGGACAGGGGTTCATCTACGAGCAGTACTTC
TRBJ2-3 | TRBV21-1 | - | - | CASSKGQREGCTDTQYF | TGTGCCAGCAGCAAGGGCCAGCGGGAGGGTTGCACAGATACGCAGTATTTT
TRBJ2-1 | TRBV30 | TRBD2 | - | CAWSVLGSGGRNEQFF | TGTGCCTGGAGTGTACTGGGTAGCGGGGGTCGGAATGAGCAGTTCTTC
TRBJ2-7 | TRBV29-1 | TRBD2 | few | CSARGGLDEQYF | TGCAGCGCACGGGGGGGGCTCGACGAGCAGTACTTC
TRBJ1-3 | TRBV9 | - | many | CASSRVVENTIYF | TGTGCCAGCAGCAGGGTCGTCGAAAACACCATATATTTT
TRBJ2-7 | TRBV7-9 | - | few | CASSLVQYEQYF | TGTGCCAGCAGCTTAGTTCAGTACGAGCAGTACTTC
TRBJ1-5 | TRBV4-1 | TRBD1 | - | CASSQDTGVQPQHF | TGCGCCAGCAGCCAAGATACAGGGGTTCAGCCCCAGCATTTT
TRBJ2-1 | TRBV9 | - | - | CASSVAGRGYNEQFF | TGTGCCAGCAGCGTAGCGGGTAGGGGATACAATGAGCAGTTCTTC
TRBJ2-3 | TRBV3-1 | TRBD2 | - | CASRLGTSGSTDTQYF | TGTGCCAGCAGACTTGGGACTAGCGGGAGCACAGATACGCAGTATTTT
TRBJ1-1 | TRBV12-3/TRBV12-4 | - | - | CASSPDVNTEAFF | TGTGCCAGCAGCCCCGATGTGAACACTGAAGCTTTCTTT
TRBJ1-4 | TRBV6-1 | - | - | CASRPGVRTEKLFF | TGTGCCAGCAGACCAGGGGTTCGGACTGAAAAACTGTTTTTT
TRBJ2-7 | TRBV6-5 | - | many | CASSYSLTADEQYF | TGTGCCAGCAGTTACTCGCTGACGGCCGACGAGCAGTACTTC
TRBJ1-1 | TRBV25-1 | TRBD1 | many | CASSSTGVGTEAFF | TGTGCCAGCAGTTCTACAGGGGTAGGCACTGAAGCTTTCTTT
TRBJ2-7 | TRBV4-3 | - | many | CASSSDYRDEAYEQYF | TGCGCCAGCAGTTCCGATTACCGGGACGAGGCCTACGAGCAGTACTTC
TRBJ2-1 | TRBV11-2 | - | many | CASRLITGRSYNEQFF | TGTGCCAGCAGACTTATCACAGGGAGATCCTACAATGAGCAGTTCTTC
TRBJ2-7 | TRBV2 | - | few | CASSEFRPGSYEQYF | TGTGCCAGCAGTGAATTCCGGCCAGGGTCCTACGAGCAGTACTTC
TRBJ2-1 | TRBV20-1 | - | many | CSAGRGAEPQFF | TGCAGTGCTGGGAGGGGGGCGGAACCGCAGTTCTTC
TRBJ2-1 | TRBV11-2 | - | few | CASSLGVRPRYSSYNEQFF | TGTGCCAGCAGCTTAGGGGTGCGCCCCCGATATAGCTCCTACAATGAGCAGTTCTTC
TRBJ2-5 | TRBV20-1 | - | - | CSARGARTVLQETQYF | TGCAGTGCTAGAGGGGCCCGGACAGTTCTCCAAGAGACCCAGTACTTC
TRBJ2-5 | TRBV12-3/TRBV12-4 | - | many | CASSPQRPTQETQYF | TGTGCCAGCAGTCCCCAGCGACCTACTCAAGAGACCCAGTACTTC
TRBJ1-6 | TRBV11-2 | - | - | CASSLVAGTGSYNSPLHF | TGTGCCAGCAGCTTAGTAGCGGGGACTGGCTCCTATAATTCACCCCTCCACTTT
TRBJ2-7 | TRBV5-1 | - | - | CASSSGDSEQYF | TGCGCCAGCAGCAGCGGGGACAGCGAGCAGTACTTC
TRBJ1-4 | TRBV12-3/TRBV12-4 | - | few | CASSLNLYEKLFF | TGTGCCAGCAGTTTAAATCTCTACGAAAAACTGTTTTTT
TRBJ2-7 | TRBV4-1 | - | - | CASSQVHGLQTYEQYF | TGCGCCAGCAGCCAAGTACATGGGTTACAGACCTACGAGCAGTACTTC
TRBJ1-5 | TRBV7-2 | - | - | CASSLMGGSNQPQHF | TGTGCCAGCAGCTTAATGGGGGGGAGCAATCAGCCCCAGCATTTT
TRBJ2-1 | TRBV3-1 | - | many | CASSQGGGEQFF | TGTGCCAGCAGCCAAGGGGGAGGTGAGCAGTTCTTC
TRBJ2-2 | TRBV12-3/TRBV12-4 | - | - | CASGGFTGELFF | TGTGCCAGCGGGGGTTTCACCGGGGAGCTGTTTTTT
TRBJ2-5 | TRBV7-9 | - | many | CASSPVGGGETQYF | TGTGCCAGCAGCCCGGTTGGCGGGGGCGAGACCCAGTACTTC
TRBJ1-6 | TRBV4-2 | - | few | CASSQENSNNSPLHF | TGTGCCAGCAGCCAAGAAAACAGCAATAATTCACCCCTCCACTTT
TRBJ2-5 | TRBV6-5 | TRBD2 | few | CASSYDGGGPQETQYF | TGTGCCAGCAGTTACGATGGCGGGGGACCTCAAGAGACCCAGTACTTC
TRBJ2-3 | TRBV6-1 | TRBD1 | few | CASSRDRVSDTQYF | TGTGCCAGCAGTCGAGACAGGGTATCAGATACGCAGTATTTT
TRBJ2-2 | TRBV11-2 | TRBD1 | - | CASSFTGGLNTGELFF | TGTGCCAGCAGCTTCACAGGGGGCTTGAACACCGGGGAGCTGTTTTTT
TRBJ2-2 | TRBV12-3/TRBV12-4 | TRBD2 | many | CASTPMSGGWNTGELFF | TGTGCCAGCACCCCGATGAGCGGGGGGTGGAACACCGGGGAGCTGTTTTTT
TRBJ2-1 | TRBV7-7 | - | many | CASRQNTGPGNEQFF | TGTGCCAGCAGACAAAACACAGGGCCGGGCAATGAGCAGTTCTTC
TRBJ2-3 | TRBV7-2 | TRBD2 | few | CASSLVGSVTSLF | TGTGCCAGCAGCTTAGTAGGGTCGGTGACTAGCCTTTTT
TRBJ1-1 | TRBV6-2/TRBV6-3 | - | - | CASIITGNTEAFF | TGTGCCAGCATTATAACAGGGAACACTGAAGCTTTCTTT
TRBJ2-3 | TRBV10-3 | - | few | CAISESSRSTDTQYF | TGTGCCATCAGTGAGTCTTCCAGGTCCACAGATACGCAGTATTTT
TRBJ1-2 | TRBV18 | - | few | CASSPSRDAAYTF | TGTGCCAGCTCACCAAGCCGGGACGCGGCCTACACCTTC
TRBJ2-5 | TRBV5-1 | - | many | CASSLEPAQETQYF | TGCGCCAGCAGCTTGGAACCGGCACAAGAGACCCAGTACTTC
TRBJ2-2 | TRBV7-8 | - | - | CASSLDGLLLNTGELFF | TGTGCCAGCAGCTTGGACGGACTACTACTCAACACCGGGGAGCTGTTTTTT
TRBJ2-3 | TRBV28 | - | many | CASSSQTVSTDTQYF | TGTGCCAGCAGTTCCCAGACAGTTAGCACAGATACGCAGTATTTT
TRBJ2-7 | TRBV7-9 | - | - | CASSFVYSSYEQYF | TGTGCCAGCAGCTTTGTCTACTCCTCCTACGAGCAGTACTTC
TRBJ2-7 | TRBV2 | TRBD2 | - | CASSEASGAIGEQYF | TGTGCCAGCAGTGAAGCTAGCGGGGCGATCGGCGAGCAGTACTTC